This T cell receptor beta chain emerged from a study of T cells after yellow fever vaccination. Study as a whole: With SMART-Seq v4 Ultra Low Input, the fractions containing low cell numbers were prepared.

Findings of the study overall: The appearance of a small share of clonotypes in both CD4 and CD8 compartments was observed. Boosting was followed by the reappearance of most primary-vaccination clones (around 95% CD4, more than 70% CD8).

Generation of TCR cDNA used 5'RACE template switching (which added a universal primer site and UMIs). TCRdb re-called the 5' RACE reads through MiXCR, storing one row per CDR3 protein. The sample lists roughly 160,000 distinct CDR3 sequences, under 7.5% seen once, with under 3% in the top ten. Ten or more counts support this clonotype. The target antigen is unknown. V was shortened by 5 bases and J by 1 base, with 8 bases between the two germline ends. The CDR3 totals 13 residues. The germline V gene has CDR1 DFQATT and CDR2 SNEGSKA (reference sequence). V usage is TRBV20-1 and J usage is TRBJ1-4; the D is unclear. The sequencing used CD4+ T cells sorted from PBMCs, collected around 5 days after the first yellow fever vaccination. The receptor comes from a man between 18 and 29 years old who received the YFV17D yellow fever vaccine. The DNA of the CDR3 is TGCAGTGCTCCACCAGGAACTAATGAAAAACTGTTTTTT. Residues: CSAPPGTNEKLFF.